The 9 T cell receptor beta chains presented below share a single source sample, sequenced in a study of beta chain features in type 1 diabetes. Expressed TCRB transcripts got sequenced, as all isolated RNA was reverse transcribed. Generated by immunoSEQ multiplex PCR, the TCRdb table keeps only in-frame clones and is missing some. The sample holds about 280,000 clones, over 14% seen once. No antigen has been assigned to these receptors. Overall study findings and caveats: Among all four CD4+ subsets, Type 1 diabetes patients had TCRB CDR3s that were moderately but significantly shorter.

Material: naive CD4+ T cells from blood. These receptors were obtained from a man aged 18 to 30 with type 1 diabetes.

The CDR3 loop reads CASSGRRGSNYGYTF. CDR3 nucleotides: TGTGCCAGCAGCGGACGACGGGGAAGTAACTATGGCTACACCTTC. The chain uses TRBV7-2 and TRBJ1-2; D uncertain. Per the germline V gene, CDR1 is SGHTA and CDR2 is FQGNSA. V lost 5 bases to trimming and J lost 1 base, with 14 bases between them. This CDR3 region has 15 residues.

This sequence joins TRBV5-4 and TRBJ2-3; no reliable D call. This CDR3 is 15 amino acids long. The V and J ends lost 2 bases and 2 bases respectively, with 12 bases between them. Per the germline V gene, CDR1 is SGHNT and CDR2 is YYREEE (reference sequence). CDR3: CASSFQQYLTDTQYF. In DNA, the CDR3 is TGTGCCAGCAGCTTTCAACAGTACCTCACAGATACGCAGTATTTT.

V and J are TRBV15 and TRBJ2-5; perhaps TRBD2 as D (5 bases). The CDR3 contains 18 residues. V lost 1 base, J lost 5 bases, and 23 bases lay in between. CDR1 is LNHNV, CDR2 YYDKDF, per germline (reference sequence). The CDR3 coding sequence is TGTGCCACCAGCAGAGCTAGAACCGGGATAGGGCTAAAGGAGACCCAGTACTTC. Protein sequence: CATSRARTGIGLKETQYF.

This chain links TRBV5-5 with TRBJ1-5; weak D call: TRBD1 (6 bases). Germline lookup yields CDR1 SGHKS and CDR2 YYEKEE (reference sequence). Trimming took 1 base from V and 5 from J, leaving 10 bases between them. CDR3 length: 14 amino acids. DNA for the CDR3: TGTGCCAGCAGCTTGTCGGCAGGGGATCAGCCCCAGCATTTT. Its protein product is CASSLSAGDQPQHF.

The gene calls are TRBV30 and TRBJ2-5; unclear D gene. Germline V gene data show CDR1 as GTSNPN and CDR2 as SVGIG (reference sequence). The CDR3 has 13 amino acids. V was shortened by 3 bases and J by 5 bases, with 13 bases between the two germline ends. CDR3 DNA sequence: TGTGCCTGGAGGACTTCTGGAGTGGAGACCCAGTACTTC. It encodes CAWRTSGVETQYF. Based on the CDR3 plus reference TRBV30 and TRBJ2-5, the full variable domain is SQTIHQWPATLVQPVGSPLSLECTVEGTSNPNLYWYRQAAGRGLQLLFYSVGIGQISSEVPQNLSASRPQDRQFILSSKKLLLSDSGFYLCAWRTSGVETQYFGPGTRLLVL.

A few counts support this clone. The CDR3 DNA sequence: TGTGCCAGCAGCGTAGCCCTCCCTAGCGGGAGAAGTCTGGATGAGCAGTTCTTC. This codes for CASSVALPSGRSLDEQFF. The chain is built from TRBV9 and TRBJ2-1; TRBD2 matches at 10 bases. The CDR3 length is 18 residues. Per germline, CDR1 SGDLS and CDR2 YYNGEE. The junction had 14 bases not matched to a gene; V was cut back by 0 bases and J by 8 bases.

This chain links TRBV7-9 with TRBJ1-2, with 7 bases fitting TRBD1. Trimming cost V 5 bases and J 8 bases; bases outside gene matches: 8. Germline V CDR1 and CDR2: SEHNR, FQNEAQ (reference sequence). The length of the CDR3 is 13 residues. The CDR3 here is CASSRDSAGGYTF. The DNA of the CDR3 is TGTGCCAGCAGCCGGGACAGCGCAGGGGGCTACACCTTC.

The rearrangement joins TRBV29-1 to TRBJ2-1, with 13 bases lining up with TRBD2. This CDR3 contains 20 residues. Unmatched junction bases numbered 21, after V lost 2 bases and J lost 8 bases. Germline loops: CDR1 SQVTM, CDR2 ANQGSEA. CDR3 in DNA: TGCAGCGTTGAACCTAGACAGGGGCCCTGGACTAGCGGGAGTTTGGATGAGCAGTTCTTC. It specifies CSVEPRQGPWTSGSLDEQFF.

In this sample, this clone turned up a few times. In nucleotides, the CDR3 is TGTGCCAGCAGACAACAAACTGAGGGACAGGGAAAAGAGACCCAGTACTTC. The encoded protein is CASRQQTEGQGKETQYF. The chain uses TRBV7-9 and TRBJ2-5; 9 bases are a match to TRBD1. Trimming at V came to 6 bases and at J to 3 bases, leaving 14 bases not matched to a gene. Germline CDR1 reads SEHNR; CDR2 reads FQNEAQ (reference sequence). This CDR3 is 17 amino acids long.